This TCR beta chain was obtained from a study of graft-versus-host responses after intestinal transplantation. Study-wide context: All recipients got anti-thymocyte globulin induction, then tacrolimus and steroids for approximately 3 years. The study, taken as a whole, reports: Some GvH clones appeared in ileal mucosa or blood before recipient bone marrow. There was an association between peak levels of circulating GvH clones and early post-transplant HvG declines.

The method was immunoSEQ multiplex PCR; TCRdb's version includes in-frame clones alone and lacks a portion of them. Here the sample spans some 66,000 clones, 89% being singletons. Notes on this clone: Its specificity is not known.

Intraepithelial lymphocytes and lamina propria lymphocytes were released through processing of graft tissue. This CDR3 has 14 residues. CDR1 and CDR2 from the germline V gene are MRHNA and SNTAGT. Trimming removed 6 bases from V and 4 bases from J, with 15 bases in between. This chain joins TRBV6-4 and TRBJ1-1; perhaps TRBD1 as D (5 bases). This receptor was identified in a human patient who received an intestinal transplant, so some T cells may come from the graft donor. Source: ileum tissue, taken around 350 days after transplant. CDR3: CASSSFPGSTEAFF. CDR3 nucleotides: TGTGCCAGCAGCTCCTTCCCAGGGAGCACTGAAGCTTTCTTT.